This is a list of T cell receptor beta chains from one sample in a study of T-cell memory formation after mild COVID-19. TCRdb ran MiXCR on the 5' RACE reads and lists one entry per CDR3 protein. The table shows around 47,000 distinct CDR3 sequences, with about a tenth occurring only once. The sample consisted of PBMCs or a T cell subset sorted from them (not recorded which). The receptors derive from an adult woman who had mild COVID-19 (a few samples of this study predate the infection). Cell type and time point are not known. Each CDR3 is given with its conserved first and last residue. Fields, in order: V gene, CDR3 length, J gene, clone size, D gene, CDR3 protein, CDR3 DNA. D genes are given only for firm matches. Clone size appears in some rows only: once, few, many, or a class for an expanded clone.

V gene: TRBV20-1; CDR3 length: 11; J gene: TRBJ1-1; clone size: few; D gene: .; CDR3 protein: CSPPGNTEAFF; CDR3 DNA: TGCAGTCCCCCGGGGAACACTGAAGCTTTCTTT
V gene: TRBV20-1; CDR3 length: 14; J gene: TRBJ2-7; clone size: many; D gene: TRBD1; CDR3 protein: CSARGGQGAYEQYF; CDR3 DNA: TGCAGTGCTAGGGGGGGACAGGGGGCGTACGAGCAGTACTTC
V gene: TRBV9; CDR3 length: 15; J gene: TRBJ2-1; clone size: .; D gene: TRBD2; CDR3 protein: CASTSGGQAPNEQFF; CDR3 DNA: TGTGCCAGCACCTCGGGGGGGCAGGCCCCCAATGAGCAGTTCTTC
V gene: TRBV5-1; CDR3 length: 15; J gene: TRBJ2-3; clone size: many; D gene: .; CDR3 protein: CASSLNRKDPDTQYF; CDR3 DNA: TGCGCCAGCAGCTTGAACAGGAAGGATCCAGATACGCAGTATTTT
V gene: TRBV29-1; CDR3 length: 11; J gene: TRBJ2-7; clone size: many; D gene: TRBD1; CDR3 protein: CSGTGQGKQYF; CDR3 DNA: TGCAGCGGTACTGGACAGGGAAAGCAGTACTTC
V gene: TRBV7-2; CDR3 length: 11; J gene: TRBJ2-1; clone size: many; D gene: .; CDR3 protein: CASSLLNEQFF; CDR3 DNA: TGTGCCAGCAGCTTACTCAATGAGCAGTTCTTC
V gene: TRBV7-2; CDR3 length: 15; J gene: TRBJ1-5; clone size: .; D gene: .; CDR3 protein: CASSLRRGVNQPQHF; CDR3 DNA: TGTGCCAGCAGCTTAAGAAGGGGAGTCAATCAGCCCCAGCATTTT
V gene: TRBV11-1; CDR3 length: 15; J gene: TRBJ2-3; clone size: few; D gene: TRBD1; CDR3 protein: CASNKDRGYTDTQYF; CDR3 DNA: TGTGCCAGCAACAAAGACAGGGGATACACAGATACGCAGTATTTT
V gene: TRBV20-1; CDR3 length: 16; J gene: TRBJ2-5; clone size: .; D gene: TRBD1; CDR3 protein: CSARWGRGPDKETQYF; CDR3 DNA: TGCAGTGCTAGATGGGGTAGGGGGCCCGATAAAGAGACCCAGTACTTC
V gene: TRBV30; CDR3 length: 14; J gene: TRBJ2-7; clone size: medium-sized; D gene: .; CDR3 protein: CACSPTGRSYEQYF; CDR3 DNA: TGTGCCTGTTCCCCGACAGGTCGCTCCTACGAGCAGTACTTC
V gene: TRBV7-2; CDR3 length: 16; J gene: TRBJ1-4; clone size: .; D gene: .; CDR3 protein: CASSSRGGAANEKLFF; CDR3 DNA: TGTGCCAGCAGCTCTAGAGGCGGGGCGGCTAATGAAAAACTGTTTTTT
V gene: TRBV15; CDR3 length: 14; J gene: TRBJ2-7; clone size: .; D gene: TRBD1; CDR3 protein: CATSTGQGAREQYF; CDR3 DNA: TGTGCCACCAGCACAGGACAGGGGGCACGCGAGCAGTACTTC
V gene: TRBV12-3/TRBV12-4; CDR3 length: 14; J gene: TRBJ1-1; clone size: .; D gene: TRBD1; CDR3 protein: CASSPTGARTEAFF; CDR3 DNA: TGTGCCAGCAGTCCCACAGGGGCCCGGACTGAAGCTTTCTTT
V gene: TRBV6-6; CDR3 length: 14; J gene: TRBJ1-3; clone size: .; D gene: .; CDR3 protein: CASIEGLSGNTIYF; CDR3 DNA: TGTGCCAGCATCGAGGGGCTCTCTGGAAACACCATATATTTT
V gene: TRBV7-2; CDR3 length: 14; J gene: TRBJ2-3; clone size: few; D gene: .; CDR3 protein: CASTLETSTDTQYF; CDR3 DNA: TGTGCCAGCACCCTGGAGACTAGCACAGATACGCAGTATTTT
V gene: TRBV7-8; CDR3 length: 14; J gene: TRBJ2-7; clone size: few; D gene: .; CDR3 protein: CASSPQGGPYEQYF; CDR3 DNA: TGTGCCAGCAGCCCACAGGGCGGACCCTACGAGCAGTACTTC
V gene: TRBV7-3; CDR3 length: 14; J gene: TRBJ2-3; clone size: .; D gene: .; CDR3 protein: CASSRRAGTDTQYF; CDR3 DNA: TGTGCCAGCAGCCGTAGGGCCGGCACAGATACGCAGTATTTT
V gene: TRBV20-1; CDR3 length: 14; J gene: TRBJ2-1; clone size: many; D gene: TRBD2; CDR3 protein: CSARWRTSGDEQFF; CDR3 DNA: TGCAGTGCTAGGTGGAGGACTAGCGGCGATGAGCAGTTCTTC
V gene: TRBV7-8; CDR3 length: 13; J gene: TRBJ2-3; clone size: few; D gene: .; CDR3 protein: CASSPQLRDTQYF; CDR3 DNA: TGTGCCAGCAGCCCCCAACTGAGAGATACGCAGTATTTT
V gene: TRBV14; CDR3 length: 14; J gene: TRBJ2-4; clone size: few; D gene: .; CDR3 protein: CASSPLGSGNIQYF; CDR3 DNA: TGTGCCAGCAGCCCATTAGGGTCGGGGAACATTCAGTACTTC
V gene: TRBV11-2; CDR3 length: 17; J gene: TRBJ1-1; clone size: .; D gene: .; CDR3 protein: CASSLDPLAGLNTEAFF; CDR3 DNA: TGTGCCAGCAGCTTAGATCCCCTGGCAGGACTGAACACTGAAGCTTTCTTT
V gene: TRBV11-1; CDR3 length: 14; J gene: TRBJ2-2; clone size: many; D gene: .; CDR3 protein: CASSRKGNTGELFF; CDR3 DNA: TGTGCCAGCAGCCGTAAGGGGAACACCGGGGAGCTGTTTTTT
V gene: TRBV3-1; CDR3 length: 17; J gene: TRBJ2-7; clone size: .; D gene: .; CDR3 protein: CASSPTRGAPSSYEQYF; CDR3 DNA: TGTGCCAGCAGCCCTACGCGTGGGGCCCCGAGCTCCTACGAGCAGTACTTC
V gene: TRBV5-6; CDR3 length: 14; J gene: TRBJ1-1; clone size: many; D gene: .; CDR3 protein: CASSLTDLNTEAFF; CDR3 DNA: TGTGCCAGCAGCCTGACAGACCTGAACACTGAAGCTTTCTTT
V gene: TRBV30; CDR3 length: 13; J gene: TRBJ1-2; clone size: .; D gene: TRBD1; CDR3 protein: CAWSGQGNYGYTF; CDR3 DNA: TGTGCCTGGAGCGGACAGGGGAACTATGGCTACACCTTC
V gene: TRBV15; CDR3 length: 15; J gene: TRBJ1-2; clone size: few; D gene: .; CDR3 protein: CATSRDTLDSGGYTF; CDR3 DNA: TGTGCCACCAGCAGAGACACCCTGGACAGCGGGGGCTACACCTTC
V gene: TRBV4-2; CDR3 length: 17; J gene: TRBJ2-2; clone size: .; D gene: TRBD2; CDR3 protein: CASSQVTGGLNTGELFF; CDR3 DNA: TGTGCCAGCAGCCAAGTGACGGGAGGGCTGAACACCGGGGAGCTGTTTTTT
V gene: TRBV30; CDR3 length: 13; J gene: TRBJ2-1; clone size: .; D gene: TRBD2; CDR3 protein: CARAAGGLGEQFF; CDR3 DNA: TGTGCCCGGGCAGCGGGGGGCTTGGGGGAGCAGTTCTTC
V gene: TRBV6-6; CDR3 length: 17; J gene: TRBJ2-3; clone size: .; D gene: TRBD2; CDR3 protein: CASNPASGGGWPDTQYF; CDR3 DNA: TGTGCCAGCAATCCGGCTAGCGGGGGGGGGTGGCCAGATACGCAGTATTTT
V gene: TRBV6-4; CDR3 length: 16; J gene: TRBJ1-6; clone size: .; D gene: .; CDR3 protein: CASSDSSRGDNSPLHF; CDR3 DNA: TGTGCCAGCAGTGACTCTTCGAGAGGAGATAATTCACCCCTCCACTTT
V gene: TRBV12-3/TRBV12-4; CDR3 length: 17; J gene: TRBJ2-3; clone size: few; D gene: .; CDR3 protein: CASSLAGRGRRADTQYF; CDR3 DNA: TGTGCCAGCAGTTTAGCGGGGCGGGGACGACGGGCAGATACGCAGTATTTT
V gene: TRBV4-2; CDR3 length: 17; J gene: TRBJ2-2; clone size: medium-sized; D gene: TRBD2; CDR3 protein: CASSQGGTSGKTGELFF; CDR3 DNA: TGTGCCAGCAGCCAAGGAGGGACTAGCGGGAAAACCGGGGAGCTGTTTTTT
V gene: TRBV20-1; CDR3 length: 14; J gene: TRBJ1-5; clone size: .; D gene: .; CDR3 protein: CSARDSRRSQPQHF; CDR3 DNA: TGCAGTGCTAGAGATTCCCGGCGGAGTCAGCCCCAGCATTTT
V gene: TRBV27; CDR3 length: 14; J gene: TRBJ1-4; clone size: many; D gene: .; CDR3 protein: CASSPLLMAEKLFF; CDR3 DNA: TGTGCCAGCAGTCCCCTGTTGATGGCGGAAAAACTGTTTTTT
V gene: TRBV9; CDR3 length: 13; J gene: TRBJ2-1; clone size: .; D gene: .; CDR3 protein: CASSPPQSNEQFF; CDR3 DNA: TGTGCCAGCAGCCCCCCCCAGTCCAATGAGCAGTTCTTC
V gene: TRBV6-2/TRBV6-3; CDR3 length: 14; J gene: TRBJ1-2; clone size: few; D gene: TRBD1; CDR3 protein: CASSPGGFSYGYTF; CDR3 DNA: TGTGCCAGCAGTCCAGGGGGTTTTTCCTATGGCTACACCTTC
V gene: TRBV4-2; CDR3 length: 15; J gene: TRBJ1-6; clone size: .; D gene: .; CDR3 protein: CASSQDPGNNSPLHF; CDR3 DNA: TGTGCCAGCAGCCAAGATCCAGGGAATAATTCACCCCTCCACTTT
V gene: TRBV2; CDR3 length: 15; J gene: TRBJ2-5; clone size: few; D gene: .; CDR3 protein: CASSRRGTAPETQYF; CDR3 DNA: TGTGCCAGCAGTCGGCGAGGTACTGCCCCGGAGACCCAGTACTTC
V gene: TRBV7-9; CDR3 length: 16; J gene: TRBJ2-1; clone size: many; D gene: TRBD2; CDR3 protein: CASSSGLAGEGNEQFF; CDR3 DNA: TGTGCCAGCAGCTCGGGACTAGCGGGAGAGGGCAATGAGCAGTTCTTC
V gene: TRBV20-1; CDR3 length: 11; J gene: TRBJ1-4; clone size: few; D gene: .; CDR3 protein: CSATFNEKLFF; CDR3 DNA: TGCAGTGCTACCTTCAATGAAAAACTGTTTTTT
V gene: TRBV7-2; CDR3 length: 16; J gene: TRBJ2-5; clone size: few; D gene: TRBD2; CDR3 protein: CASSVRLAASQETQYF; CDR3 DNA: TGTGCCAGCAGCGTGCGACTAGCGGCCTCCCAAGAGACCCAGTACTTC